Below, one T cell receptor (beta chain) is given with its context. The data were obtained in a study of shared clonotypes between healthy human individuals. This CDR3 has 13 amino acids. J lost 1 base, V lost 6 bases, and 3 bases had no gene match. CDR1 and CDR2 (germline): ENHRY, SYGVKD. Sequenced by immunoSEQ multiplex PCR; TCRdb stores in-frame clones only, minus some. The repertoire has 850,000 to 1,200,000 clones, around four fifths of them found once; the top ten carry about 1.5%. The chain uses TRBV10-3 and TRBJ2-7; 7 positions match TRBD2. Sequencing was performed on memory CD4+ T cells sorted from blood. Stated subset: CD45RA-negative fraction. The origin of this receptor is a young man in good health. This CDR3 reads CAISSSGSYEQYF. The CDR3, as DNA: TGTGCCATCAGCAGTAGCGGGTCCTACGAGCAGTACTTC.